These 6 T cell receptor beta chains share one sample of origin, sequenced in a study of blood T cell repertoires in COVID-19. Clones were sequenced by immunoSEQ multiplex PCR, and TCRdb holds only the in-frame ones, with some missing. The sample yields 110,000 or so clones, around 85% seen once. Sequenced: peripheral blood. The receptors were sampled from a human donor in a cohort sampled during active COVID-19.

The V call is TRBV6-6, the J call TRBJ2-7; 9 positions match TRBD1. CDR1 is MNHNY and CDR2 is SVGAGI in the germline V gene (reference sequence). The CDR3 is made up of 14 amino acids. V lost 7 bases, J lost 2 bases, and 6 bases stayed unmatched. The CDR3 protein is CASTQQGATYEQYF. The DNA of the CDR3 is TGTGCCAGCACCCAACAGGGGGCAACCTACGAGCAGTACTTC.

This clone was detected only a few times. The CDR3 coding sequence is TGTGCCATCAGTGAGTCGAGGGACAGCCCATACAATGAGCAGTTCTTC. As protein: CAISESRDSPYNEQFF. This chain uses TRBV10-3 with TRBJ2-1; TRBD1 matches 7 bases. The CDR3 is 16 amino acids. Germline V gives CDR1 ENHRY, CDR2 SYGVKD. V lost 0 bases to trimming and J lost 4 bases; unmatched junction nucleotides: 6.

The chain uses TRBV6-5 and TRBJ1-5, with D hard to call. CDR3 length equals 12 residues. Trimming took 5 bases from V and 7 from J, leaving 9 bases between them. Germline CDR1 MNHEY, CDR2 SVGAGI. Here the CDR3 reads CASSRDQQPQHF. CDR3 DNA: TGTGCCAGCAGTAGAGATCAACAGCCCCAGCATTTT.

This clone was seen more than once but under ten times. The genes are TRBV7-6 and TRBJ1-2, with unresolved D. Trimming took off 5 bases at V and 4 bases at J, with 14 bases between the two ends. This CDR3 comprises 14 residues. CDR1 and CDR2 from the germline V gene are SGHVS and FNYEAQ. In DNA, the CDR3 is TGTGCCAGCAGCCTGGAGGGATCCGGCTATGGCTACACCTTC. Its translation: CASSLEGSGYGYTF. Full variable domain (outside the CDR3, taken from reference TRBV7-6 and TRBJ1-2): GAGVSQSPRYKVTKRGQDVALRCDPISGHVSLYWYRQALGQGPEFLTYFNYEAQQDKSGLPNDRFSAERPEGSISTLTIQRTEQRDSAMYRCASSLEGSGYGYTFGSGTRLTVV.

This chain uses TRBV7-9 with TRBJ1-1, with 8 bases identical to TRBD1. The V and J ends lost 3 bases and 7 bases, in that order; junction bases with no gene match: 16. Germline-derived CDR1 and CDR2 are SEHNR and FQNEAQ (reference sequence). The length of the CDR3 is 17 residues. DNA of the CDR3: TGTGCCAGCAGCTTTGGCAGGGGGCCCCCTCAAGCGGATGAAGCTTTCTTT. Translated: CASSFGRGPPQADEAFF.

This chain uses TRBV7-3 with TRBJ2-2; D gene ambiguous. The germline V gene encodes CDR1 SGHTA and CDR2 FQGTGA. The ends were cut back, 2 bases at V and 4 bases at J, with 11 bases in the middle. The CDR3 is made up of 15 amino acids. Here the CDR3 reads CASSLDPRLTGELFF. CDR3 bases: TGTGCCAGCAGCTTAGATCCGCGGCTCACCGGGGAGCTGTTTTTT.